Shown below are 9 T cell receptor beta chains from a single sample sequenced in a study of blood T cell repertoires in COVID-19 (dated by TCRdb to 2020 to 2021). The library relied on the immunoSEQ multiplex PCR assay. TCRdb carries this immuneACCESS record with in-frame sequences only. Its versions omit some clonotypes, under half of them owing to an unresolved V gene in the studies checked, with the rest unexplained. The sample contains around 230,000 clones, over 70% of them found a single time. The top ten clonotypes cover 27% of the sample. Sequenced material: peripheral blood. Source of these receptors: a man aged 40-55 years with acute or convalescent COVID-19.

The V gene is TRBV19, the J gene TRBJ1-1; possible D gene TRBD1, 6 bases. The CDR3 extends over 17 amino acids. Germline V gives CDR1 LNHDA, CDR2 SQIVND (reference sequence). Deletions cut 3 bases from V and 0 bases from J, with 17 bases between. The CDR3 DNA sequence: TGTGCCAGTAGTATTAGGGGGAACAGAAAAATGAACACTGAAGCTTTCTTT. This encodes CASSIRGNRKMNTEAFF.

The V call is TRBV28, the J call TRBJ2-7; D unclear. There are 12 residues in the CDR3. Germline lookup yields CDR1 MDHEN and CDR2 SYDVKM. Trimming took off 7 bases at V and 5 bases at J, with 12 bases between the two ends. CDR3 nucleotide sequence: TGTGCCAGCAAGGCGGCGAATCACGAGCAGTACTTC. It is translated as CASKAANHEQYF. Supplemented by reference TRBV28 and TRBJ2-7, the full variable domain reads DVKVTQSSRYLVKRTGEKVFLECVQDMDHENMFWYRQDPGLGLRLIYFSYDVKMKEKGDIPEGYSVSREKKERFSLILESASTNQTSMYLCASKAANHEQYFGPGTRLTVT.

This rearrangement joins TRBV29-1 to TRBJ1-2; no clear D gene. V was shortened by 0 bases and J by 8 bases, with 13 bases between the two germline ends. The germline V gene encodes CDR1 SQVTM and CDR2 ANQGSEA. The CDR3 runs to 13 residues. CDR3 bases: TGCAGCGTTGAAGAGGCGGCGAGGATAGGCTACACCTTC. Translation gives CSVEEAARIGYTF.

The CDR3 protein is CASNQQGALSEAFF. The CDR3 DNA follows: TGTGCCAGCAACCAACAGGGGGCGCTTTCTGAAGCTTTCTTT. The V and J genes are TRBV7-9 and TRBJ1-1; TRBD1 aligns across 9 bases. Losses at the gene ends were 7 bases for V and 6 bases for J; bases not matched to a gene: 9. The CDR3 sequence is 14 residues long. The germline gives CDR1 SEHNR, CDR2 FQNEAQ (reference sequence). Full variable domain (outside the CDR3, taken from reference TRBV7-9 and TRBJ1-1): DTGVSQNPRHKITKRGQNVTFRCDPISEHNRLYWYRQTLGQGPEFLTYFQNEAQLEKSRLLSDRFSAERPKGSFSTLEIQRTEQGDSAMYLCASNQQGALSEAFFGQGTRLTVV.

A few counts support this clone. This chain joins TRBV15 and TRBJ1-1, with 9 nucleotides matching TRBD1. Germline V lookup: CDR1 LNHNV, CDR2 YYDKDF (reference sequence). V dropped 0 bases and J dropped 6; count of bases not matched to a gene: 5. CDR3 length: 15 residues. CDR3 DNA sequence: TGTGCCACCAGCAGAGATCGGGGACAGGGCGCTGAAGCTTTCTTT. Translating gives CATSRDRGQGAEAFF.

The chain is built from TRBV6-5 and TRBJ2-2, with TRBD2 as a possible D gene (5 bases). Germline CDR1 reads MNHEY; CDR2 reads SVGAGI. The CDR3 contains 14 residues. V dropped 8 bases and J dropped 0 bases, with 10 bases sitting between them. For the CDR3, the DNA is TGTGCCAGCGGAGCGACTACGAACACCGGGGAGCTGTTTTTT. Its protein product is CASGATTNTGELFF.

This clone was observed once. The chain combines TRBV6-2 or TRBV6-3 with TRBJ1-1; 10 positions match TRBD1. Germline V gene sequence: CDR1 MNHEY, CDR2 SVGEGT. The V segment lost 7 bases and the J segment 11 bases; nucleotides outside the gene matches: 10. The CDR3 length is 13 residues. The CDR3: CASTPTGGVYAFF. The CDR3 DNA follows: TGTGCCAGCACCCCGACAGGGGGCGTTTATGCTTTCTTT.

This clone was detected only once. The chain is built from TRBV5-4 and TRBJ2-7; TRBD2 matches at 7 bases. The CDR3 is made up of 19 amino acids. With 3 bases clipped from V and 0 bases from J, the junction kept 18 bases outside the gene matches. The germline V gene has CDR1 SGHNT and CDR2 YYREEE (reference sequence). This CDR3 is CASSWEGGRNVRGSYEQYF. CDR3 sequence (DNA): TGTGCCAGCAGCTGGGAGGGCGGCAGAAACGTTAGGGGCTCCTACGAGCAGTACTTC.

This clone appeared a few times. The chain recombines TRBV5-6 with TRBJ1-1; D might be TRBD1 (5 bases). V was shortened by 3 bases and J by 3 bases, with 18 bases between the two germline ends. The CDR3 has 16 amino acids. Germline V gene lookup returns CDR1 SGHDT and CDR2 YYEEEE. CDR3 amino acids: CASSYGGGNMYTEAFF. The DNA for the CDR3 is TGTGCCAGCAGCTACGGCGGGGGGAATATGTACACTGAAGCTTTCTTT. Variable domain in full (rest from reference TRBV5-6 and TRBJ1-1): DAGVTQSPTHLIKTRGQQVTLRCSPKSGHDTVSWYQQALGQGPQFIFQYYEEEERQRGNFPDRFSGHQFPNYSSELNVNALLLGDSALYLCASSYGGGNMYTEAFFGQGTRLTVV.